A single sample gave rise to the 14 T cell receptor beta chains below, sequenced in a study of beta chain features in type 1 diabetes. Reverse transcription of all isolated RNA meant that expressed TCRB transcripts were sequenced. Profiled with immunoSEQ multiplex PCR; TCRdb holds only in-frame clones, not every one. This sample yields hundreds of thousands of clones, of which around 68% are seen a single time; around 0.05% belongs to the top ten. Material for sequencing was naive CD4+ T cells from blood. The receptors stem from a man aged 30 to 45 in good health.

This clone is a singleton in its sample. The chain joins TRBV11-2 to TRBJ2-5, with D unclear. V lost 1 base to trimming and J lost 3 bases, with 9 bases between them. Germline assignment: CDR1 SGHAT and CDR2 FQNNGV. The CDR3 sequence is 14 residues long. CDR3 region: CASSLVRGEETQYF. The DNA of the CDR3 is TGTGCCAGCAGCTTAGTTCGTGGGGAAGAGACCCAGTACTTC. The complete variable domain, with remaining parts taken from reference TRBV11-2 and TRBJ2-5, reads EAGVAQSPRYKIIEKRQSVAFWCNPISGHATLYWYQQILGQGPKLLIQFQNNGVVDDSQLPKDRFSAERLKGVDSTLKIQPAKLEDSAVYLCASSLVRGEETQYFGPGTRLLVL.

This chain's CDR3 is CASTPNGVTEYF. CDR3 sequence (DNA): TGTGCCAGCACCCCCAATGGAGTTACAGAGTATTTT. The chain links TRBV6-6 to TRBJ2-3; D not resolved. Trimming removed 7 bases from V and 13 bases from J, with 18 bases in between. Germline CDR1 reads MNHNY; CDR2 reads SVGAGI (reference sequence). This CDR3 spans 12 amino acids.

The rearrangement joins TRBV16 to TRBJ1-1, with 10 bases that match TRBD1. There are 15 residues in the CDR3. The V segment lost 4 bases and the J segment 5 bases; nucleotides outside the gene matches: 7. Germline loops: CDR1 KGHSY, CDR2 FQNENV. CDR3 in DNA: TGTGCCAGCAGCCCCGACAGGGGGCGAGGGACTGAAGCTTTCTTT. The encoded protein is CASSPDRGRGTEAFF.

This clone turned up a few times. This rearrangement joins TRBV9 to TRBJ2-7; D possibly matches TRBD1 or TRBD2 (5 bases each). V lost 3 bases and J 2 bases, leaving 15 bases between the germline ends. CDR1 is SGDLS and CDR2 is YYNGEE in the germline V gene. The CDR3 is 15 residues long. CDR3 DNA sequence: TGTGCCAGCAGCGCCGAGTGGGACGGAACCTACGAGCAGTACTTC. This sequence encodes CASSAEWDGTYEQYF.

This clone has just a few counts. The chain joins TRBV9 to TRBJ2-5; D not resolved. This CDR3 is built from 14 residues. Trimming removed 4 bases from V and 5 bases from J, with 15 bases in between. Germline CDR1 reads SGDLS; CDR2 reads YYNGEE. The CDR3 protein is CASSPRGPGETQYF. For the CDR3, the DNA is TGTGCCAGCAGCCCCCGCGGCCCCGGCGAGACCCAGTACTTC.

The V call is TRBV7-9, the J call TRBJ2-5; D remains ambiguous. Trimming removed 4 bases from V and 4 bases from J, with 13 bases in between. Germline lookup yields CDR1 SEHNR and CDR2 FQNEAQ (reference sequence). The CDR3 spans 14 residues. The DNA for the CDR3 is TGTGCCAGCAGCTCTCGTTCCCCGGGAGAGACCCAGTACTTC. It yields the protein CASSSRSPGETQYF.

A few counts support this clone. CDR3 residues: CASSTIIAGGTLGTQYF. In DNA form, the CDR3 reads TGTGCCAGCAGCACCATCATAGCGGGAGGTACCCTAGGGACCCAGTACTTC. This chain links TRBV7-2 with TRBJ2-5; 10 positions match TRBD2. CDR3 length: 17 residues. Trimming at V came to 5 bases and at J to 7 bases, leaving 16 bases not matched to a gene. Germline CDR1 reads SGHTA; CDR2 reads FQGNSA.

This chain's CDR3 is CASSSPTRYLRNEQFF. CDR3 in DNA: TGTGCCAGTAGTTCCCCAACGCGATACCTCCGCAATGAGCAGTTCTTC. This chain uses TRBV19 with TRBJ2-1, with D unclear. The V gene's germline CDR1 is LNHDA and CDR2 SQIVND (reference sequence). The CDR3 is 16 amino acids. The V gene lost 5 bases and the J gene lost 6 bases, with 20 bases spanning the gap. Supplemented by reference TRBV19 and TRBJ2-1, the full variable domain reads DGGITQSPKYLFRKEGQNVTLSCEQNLNHDAMYWYRQDPGQGLRLIYYSQIVNDFQKGDIAEGYSVSREKKESFPLTVTSAQKNPTAFYLCASSSPTRYLRNEQFFGPGTRLTVL.

Only a few counts were recorded for this clone. The rearrangement uses TRBV5-4 and TRBJ2-1; 7 bases line up with TRBD1. CDR3 length: 12 amino acids. Germline-derived CDR1 and CDR2 are SGHNT and YYREEE (reference sequence). The V and J ends lost 0 bases and 14 bases, in that order; junction bases with no gene match: 5. In nucleotides, the CDR3 is TGTGCCAGCAGCTTGGTAGACACAGGGGAGTTCTTC. Protein product: CASSLVDTGEFF.

V is TRBV10-3 and J is TRBJ2-6, with 7 bases fitting TRBD2. Germline V gives CDR1 ENHRY, CDR2 SYGVKD. This CDR3 has 13 residues. V shed 10 bases and J 0 bases; nucleotides not matched to a gene: 0. CDR3 in DNA: TGTGCCACGGGGGGCTCTGGGGCCAACGTCCTGACTTTC. Amino acid sequence: CATGGSGANVLTF.

The chain couples TRBV29-1 to TRBJ2-7; 8 positions agree with TRBD1. CDR1 is SQVTM, CDR2 ANQGSEA, per germline. The CDR3 spans 12 residues. The ends lost 5 bases at V and 5 bases at J; junction bases unmatched: 5. In nucleotides, the CDR3 is TGCAGCGTTCGGACAGGGCAAAACGAGCAGTACTTC. Protein sequence: CSVRTGQNEQYF.

The table lists this clone with a count of one. V usage is TRBV5-1 and J usage is TRBJ2-2; D is ambiguous. The germline gives CDR1 SGHRS, CDR2 YFSETQ. The V end lost 5 bases, the J end lost 5 bases, and 7 bases lay between the germline ends. The CDR3 is made up of 12 amino acids. CDR3 region: CASRGDTGELFF. The CDR3 DNA is TGCGCCAGCAGGGGCGATACCGGGGAGCTGTTTTTT.

The J gene is TRBJ2-6, the V gene TRBV4-3, with 8 positions matching TRBD2. Germline CDR1 reads LGHNA; CDR2 reads YSLEER. This CDR3 comprises 19 residues. The trim removed 1 base at V and 0 bases at J, leaving 8 bases unmatched. CDR3 bases: TGCGCCAGCAGCCAAGTGGCAGCGGGAGCCCTCTCTGGGGCCAACGTCCTGACTTTC. Amino acids: CASSQVAAGALSGANVLTF.

The chain uses TRBV30 and TRBJ1-6; 8 nucleotides line up with TRBD1. The CDR3 loop spans 18 amino acids. With V trimmed by 4 bases and J by 1 base, 12 bases remained unmatched. Per germline, CDR1 GTSNPN and CDR2 SVGIG (reference sequence). The CDR3 reads CAWTVGQGRISYNSPLHF. The CDR3 bases are TGTGCCTGGACCGTCGGACAGGGTAGAATATCCTATAATTCACCCCTCCACTTT.